This TCR beta chain was profiled in a study of prognosis after radiotherapy for stage I lung cancer. Study-wide context: The tumor was squamous cell carcinoma for several patients; for about a dozen, it was adenocarcinoma.

Using two-round multiplex PCR, the authors amplified TCR beta CDR3 from genomic DNA. First-round PCR employed TRBV- and TRBJ-specific primers for each gene. TCRdb re-analysed the multiplex PCR reads in MiXCR, keeping a single row per CDR3 protein. The repertoire holds about 26,000 distinct CDR3 sequences, with around 30% as singletons. This clonotype was observed at least ten times. V lost 6 bases, J lost 3 bases, and 12 bases lay in between. CDR1 and CDR2 (germline): MDHEN, SYDVKM. This CDR3 is built from 13 residues. The TCR sequence derives from a donor aged 50 or older with non-small cell lung cancer. Here the sequenced sample was PBMCs, taken before or after stereotactic body radiation therapy (not recorded which). The rearrangement links TRBV28 to TRBJ2-7, with D possibly being TRBD2 (5 bases). The CDR3 loop reads CASRPHGVYEQYF. The CDR3 bases are TGTGCCAGCAGACCACACGGGGTCTACGAGCAGTACTTC.